A selection of T cell receptor beta chains follows, all from one sample in a study of CXCR3-negative and CXCR3-positive naive CD8 T cells. TCRdb processed the 5' RACE reads again and assigns one entry to each CDR3 protein, with no DNA. The table gives 75,000 to 100,000 distinct CDR3 sequences; the top ten clones make up 1.6% of it. Sequenced sample: naive CXCR3- CD8+ T cells from blood. The receptors here all came from a human donor in good health. Some clones in this sample may be carry-over from other donors' samples. Each CDR3 is given with its conserved first and last residue. Fields, in order: J gene, V gene, CDR3 protein.

J: TRBJ1-2; V: TRBV7-9; CDR3: CASSWGVRGYGYTF
J: TRBJ1-1; V: TRBV7-9; CDR3: CASSRDWDTEAFF
J: TRBJ1-1; V: TRBV2; CDR3: CASSDTGALNTEAFF
J: TRBJ2-3; V: TRBV29-1; CDR3: CSVVERGTDTQYF
J: TRBJ1-4; V: TRBV7-9; CDR3: CASRQSNEKLFF
J: TRBJ2-3; V: TRBV15; CDR3: CATSRDRQATDTQYF
J: TRBJ2-3; V: TRBV5-5; CDR3: CASSGGDRDTDTQYF
J: TRBJ2-7; V: TRBV5-1; CDR3: CASSFSPGQGYEQYF
J: TRBJ2-2; V: TRBV12-3/TRBV12-4; CDR3: CASSPGRGLANTGELFF
J: TRBJ2-7; V: TRBV29-1; CDR3: CSVAASSYEQYF
J: TRBJ2-3; V: TRBV6-2/TRBV6-3; CDR3: CASSYSPLLSTDTQYF
J: TRBJ2-5; V: TRBV4-3; CDR3: CASSQGIQETQYF
J: TRBJ2-1; V: TRBV10-2; CDR3: CASKLAGGSLDEQFF
J: TRBJ2-1; V: TRBV7-3; CDR3: CASSLIYNEQFF
J: TRBJ2-7; V: TRBV6-6; CDR3: CASSYSEADNSYEQYF
J: TRBJ1-1; V: TRBV6-2/TRBV6-3; CDR3: CASSYSMGLQNTEAFF
J: TRBJ2-1; V: TRBV7-9; CDR3: CASSSERRAPSYNEQFF
J: TRBJ1-1; V: TRBV24-1; CDR3: CATSHPGGAEGTEAFF
J: TRBJ1-2; V: TRBV7-9; CDR3: CASSRPSYGYTF
J: TRBJ1-3; V: TRBV11-2; CDR3: CASSNIGARNTIYF
J: TRBJ2-7; V: TRBV5-5; CDR3: CATSGGYSYEQYF
J: TRBJ2-7; V: TRBV6-5; CDR3: CASSYSGTAGTSYEQYF
J: TRBJ1-5; V: TRBV12-3/TRBV12-4; CDR3: CASRNSNQPQHF
J: TRBJ2-1; V: TRBV7-9; CDR3: CASSLDGGEEQFF
J: TRBJ2-3; V: TRBV12-3/TRBV12-4; CDR3: CASSSTSADTQYF
J: TRBJ1-6; V: TRBV14; CDR3: CASSHGQGFSPLHF